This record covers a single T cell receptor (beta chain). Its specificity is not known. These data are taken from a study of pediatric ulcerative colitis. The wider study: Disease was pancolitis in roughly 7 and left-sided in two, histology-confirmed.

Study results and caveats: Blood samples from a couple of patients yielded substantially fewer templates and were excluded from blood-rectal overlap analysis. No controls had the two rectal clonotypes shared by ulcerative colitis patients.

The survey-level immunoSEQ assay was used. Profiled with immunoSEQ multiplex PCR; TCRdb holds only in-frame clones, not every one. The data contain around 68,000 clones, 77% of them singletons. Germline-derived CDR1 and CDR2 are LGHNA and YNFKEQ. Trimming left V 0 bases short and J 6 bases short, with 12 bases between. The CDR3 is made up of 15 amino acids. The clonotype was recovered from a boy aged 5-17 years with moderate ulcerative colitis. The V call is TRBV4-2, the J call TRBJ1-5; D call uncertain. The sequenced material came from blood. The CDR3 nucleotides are TGTGCCAGCAGCCAAGATGGGGTTAGTGGTCAGCCCCAGCATTTT. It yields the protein CASSQDGVSGQPQHF.